Listed below are T cell receptor beta chains from one sample, sequenced in a study of cytomegalovirus exposure and HLA in healthy donors. Method: immunoSEQ multiplex PCR; TCRdb's copy keeps in-frame clones and lacks some. The sample has under 150,000 clones; about 84% are singletons. The sequenced material came from PBMCs. The receptors shown here come from a boy between 10 and 17 years old in good health and CMV-seronegative. CDR3s include the opening cysteine and the closing phenylalanine or tryptophan. D genes are given only for firm matches. The listing skips clone size in some rows; elsewhere it reads once, few, many or a size class.

j_call v_call d_call clone_size cdr3_aa cdr3_nt
TRBJ1-5 TRBV6-6 NA NA CASSYPGQPQHF TGTGCCAGCAGTTATCCCGGTCAGCCCCAGCATTTT
TRBJ2-7 TRBV27 TRBD2 NA CASTFAGGESQYF TGTGCCAGCACTTTCGCGGGGGGGGAATCCCAGTACTTC
TRBJ1-5 TRBV19 NA once CAGQPNQPQHF TGTGCGGGCCAGCCCAATCAGCCCCAGCATTTT
TRBJ2-2 TRBV6-1 NA NA CASSDGHYSTGELFF TGTGCCAGCAGTGATGGCCATTATTCCACCGGGGAGCTGTTTTTT
TRBJ2-5 TRBV25-1 TRBD1 NA CASAPQGDIQETQYF TGTGCCAGCGCGCCTCAGGGGGACATACAAGAGACCCAGTACTTC
TRBJ1-2 TRBV4-2 NA NA CASSPDSYGYTF TGTGCCAGCAGCCCAGACAGCTATGGCTACACCTTC
TRBJ2-3 TRBV5-4 NA NA CASSLPAGTQYF TGTGCCAGCAGCTTACCCGCGGGTACGCAGTATTTT
TRBJ1-4 TRBV7-9 TRBD1 NA CASRGQGKRGKHEKLFF TGTGCCAGCAGGGGACAGGGGAAAAGGGGAAAGCATGAAAAACTGTTTTTT
TRBJ1-1 TRBV19 NA once CASSIGGVGPRTEAFF TGTGCCAGTAGTATCGGGGGGGTAGGCCCGCGAACTGAAGCTTTCTTT
TRBJ1-1 TRBV9 NA NA CASSGGDRNTEAFF TGTGCCAGCAGCGGCGGAGACAGGAACACTGAAGCTTTCTTT
TRBJ2-2 TRBV27 NA NA CASSQNTGELFF TGTGCCAGCAGTCAAAACACCGGGGAGCTGTTTTTT
TRBJ1-2 TRBV30 NA NA CAWSSNYGYTF TGTGCCTGGAGCAGTAACTATGGCTACACCTTC
TRBJ1-2 TRBV13 NA NA CASSLKQTANYGYTF TGTGCCAGCAGCTTAAAACAGACAGCTAACTATGGCTACACCTTC
TRBJ2-7 TRBV5-1 NA NA CASSLRGPPSYEQYF TGCGCCAGCAGCCTCCGCGGGCCCCCCTCCTACGAGCAGTACTTC
TRBJ2-3 TRBV6-1 NA NA CASSLGAELLDTQYF TGTGCCAGCAGCCTTGGGGCTGAATTATTAGATACGCAGTATTTT
TRBJ1-2 TRBV5-6 NA NA CASSIGGPYGYTF TGTGCCAGCAGCATAGGTGGGCCCTATGGCTACACCTTC
TRBJ2-3 TRBV2 TRBD1 NA CASSPLDRGLDTQYF TGTGCCAGCAGTCCCCTCGACAGGGGGTTAGATACGCAGTATTTT
TRBJ2-1 TRBV5-1 NA NA CASSLAGDFYNEQFF TGCGCCAGCAGCTTGGCCGGCGACTTCTACAATGAGCAGTTCTTC
TRBJ2-7 TRBV30 TRBD1 NA CAWSGTGAGIQYF TGTGCCTGGAGTGGGACAGGGGCGGGCATCCAGTACTTC
TRBJ1-1 TRBV2 NA few CASSARVNTEAFF TGTGCCAGCAGCGCTAGAGTGAACACTGAAGCTTTCTTT
TRBJ2-1 TRBV6-5 TRBD2 once CASSYSSGSSYNEQFF TGTGCCAGCAGTTACTCTAGCGGGAGTTCCTACAATGAGCAGTTCTTC
TRBJ2-7 TRBV6-5 TRBD2 NA CASSYSRTSVAYEQYF TGTGCCAGCAGTTACTCGAGGACTAGCGTGGCCTACGAGCAGTACTTC
TRBJ2-7 TRBV19 TRBD1 NA CASSKDRGPYEQYF TGTGCCAGTAGTAAGGACAGGGGTCCCTACGAGCAGTACTTC
TRBJ2-7 TRBV30 NA NA CAWSAGYYEQYF TGTGCCTGGAGTGCCGGTTACTACGAGCAGTACTTC
TRBJ2-7 TRBV5-1 NA NA CASSLGGTSNEQYF TGCGCCAGCAGCTTGGGGGGGACTTCCAACGAGCAGTACTTC
TRBJ2-3 TRBV15 NA NA CATSRDGRSTDTQYF TGTGCCACCAGCAGAGATGGGCGTAGCACAGATACGCAGTATTTT
TRBJ2-5 TRBV5-1 NA NA CASSVDPGTPFFQYF TGCGCCAGCAGCGTCGACCCCGGGACTCCCTTTTTCCAGTACTTC
TRBJ2-4 TRBV9 NA NA CASSQGQGGMDIQYF TGTGCCAGCAGTCAGGGGCAGGGGGGAATGGACATTCAGTACTTC
TRBJ2-3 TRBV5-4 TRBD2 NA CASSLLDSWTSPDTQYF TGTGCCAGCAGCTTGCTGGACTCATGGACTAGTCCAGATACGCAGTATTTT
TRBJ2-7 TRBV5-4 TRBD1 NA CASSLKTGGGHEQYF TGTGCCAGCAGCTTAAAAACAGGGGGCGGCCACGAGCAGTACTTC
TRBJ1-1 TRBV11-3 TRBD1 NA CASSTSTGPNTEAFF TGTGCCAGCAGCACCTCGACAGGGCCAAACACTGAAGCTTTCTTT
TRBJ1-4 TRBV5-4 NA NA CASSRDQGGGNEKLFF TGTGCCAGCAGCCGCGATCAAGGGGGTGGAAATGAAAAACTGTTTTTT
TRBJ1-1 TRBV28 NA NA CASEDSGNTEAFF TGTGCCAGCGAGGACAGTGGGAACACTGAAGCTTTCTTT
TRBJ2-1 TRBV4-1 TRBD2 NA CASSQGTSGYNEQFF TGCGCCAGCAGCCAAGGGACTAGCGGGTACAATGAGCAGTTCTTC
TRBJ1-5 TRBV4-1 NA few CASSQVGSRTGQLVNQPQHF TGCGCCAGCAGCCAAGTTGGGAGCAGAACCGGACAGCTAGTCAATCAGCCCCAGCATTTT
TRBJ2-7 TRBV6-6 NA NA CASRPGNSYEQYF TGTGCCAGCAGGCCCGGGAATTCCTACGAGCAGTACTTC
TRBJ2-5 TRBV5-1 TRBD2 NA CASSLDWTSGYQETQYF TGCGCCAGCAGCTTGGACTGGACTAGCGGGTACCAAGAGACCCAGTACTTC